The 2 T cell receptor beta chains below come from one sample, sequenced in a study of blood T cells in healthy people across ages. The second PCR ran roughly 6 to 11 cycles with a sample-barcoded 5' primer and J-beta primers. TCRdb re-analysed the 5' RACE reads in MiXCR, keeping a single row per CDR3 protein. The sample lists roughly 1.6 million distinct CDR3 sequences, roughly 30% occurring once. The sample was blood. The receptors were sampled from a woman in her 30s in good health.

There are a few counts of this clonotype. V and J are TRBV7-2 and TRBJ2-5, with 11 nucleotides matching TRBD2. Per germline, CDR1 SGHTA and CDR2 FQGNSA. The trim removed 5 bases at V and 5 bases at J, leaving 7 bases unmatched. The CDR3 contains 15 residues. The CDR3 nucleotides read TGTGCCAGCAGCGGTAGCGGGGGGGCCGGGGAGACCCAGTACTTC. It codes for CASSGSGGAGETQYF.

V and J are TRBV6-2 or TRBV6-3 and TRBJ2-5; D is perhaps TRBD2 (5 bases). Gene TRBJ2-7 matches the end of the DNA better, so the J call may be wrong. CDR3 length equals 15 residues. Germline loops: CDR1 MNHEY, CDR2 SVGEGT. CDR3 sequence reads: CASSQRTRTDYEQYF. In DNA form, the CDR3 reads TGTGCCAGCAGTCAAAGGACTCGGACCGACTACGAGCAGTACTTC.